This T cell receptor beta chain emerged from a study of blood T cell repertoires in COVID-19. Authors' analysis steps: Estimates of nucleated cell counts were drawn from the amplification of reference gene primers. The method was immunoSEQ multiplex PCR; TCRdb's version includes in-frame clones alone and lacks a portion of them. V and J calls and clone size are given by that table; D and trimming were obtained from the DNA. The profile shows approximately 300,000 clones, around nine tenths of them singletons. V lost 4 bases and J 3 bases, leaving 19 bases between the germline ends. From germline, CDR1 is KGHSH and CDR2 LQKENI. CDR3 length: 16 residues. Seattle patient enrollment occurred during active infection, with longitudinal follow-up thereafter.

The chain recombines TRBV18 with TRBJ2-7; possible D gene TRBD2, 9 bases. The clonotype was recovered from a woman aged 25 to 45 with COVID-19, enrolled during active disease. Sequenced material: peripheral blood. The CDR3 region has the DNA TGTGCCAGCTCACAGAAAGCGGGAGGACAGGGCTACGAGCAGTACTTC. As protein: CASSQKAGGQGYEQYF.